The clone carrying this TCR beta chain was counted ten times or more. Antigen specificity is unknown. Germline V CDR1 and CDR2: SGHDT, YYEEEE. This CDR3 spans 16 amino acids. The V gene lost 1 base and the J gene lost 5 bases, with 19 bases spanning the gap. This sample is part of a study of molecular identifiers for immune sequencing clone quantification. Findings and caveats of the study: Same-barcode identical TCR molecules could make highly expanded clones look smaller than they are.

Generation of bulk TCR libraries relied on previously described methods and listed TCR primers. TCRdb re-analysed the PCR reads in MiXCR, keeping a single row per CDR3 protein. This table has about 630,000 distinct CDR3 sequences, 25% appearing once. Material: naive CD8+ T cells from blood, with Jurkat cell RNA spiked in. As for subset: FACS-sorted CD8+CD4-CCR7+CD45RA+ naive T cells. This clonotype originated in a human donor in good health. Some libraries in this study had Jurkat cell RNA spiked in. The chain carries TRBV5-6 and TRBJ2-7, with D perhaps TRBD2 (5 bases). CDR3 DNA sequence: TGTGCCAGCAGCTTGAGAACCGGGGTACGCCTGGACGAGCAGTACTTC. It specifies CASSLRTGVRLDEQYF.